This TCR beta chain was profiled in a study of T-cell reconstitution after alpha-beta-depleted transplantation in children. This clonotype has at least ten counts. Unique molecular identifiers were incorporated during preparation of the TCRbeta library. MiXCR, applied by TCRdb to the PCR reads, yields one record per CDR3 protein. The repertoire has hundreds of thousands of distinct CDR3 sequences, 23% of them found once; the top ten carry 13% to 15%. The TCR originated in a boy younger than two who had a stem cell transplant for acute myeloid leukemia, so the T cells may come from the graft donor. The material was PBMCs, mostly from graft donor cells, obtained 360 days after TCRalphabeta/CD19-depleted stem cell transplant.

The CDR3 loop is CASSVEPSGIYEQYF. In nucleotides, the CDR3 is TGTGCCAGCAGCGTAGAGCCTAGCGGGATCTACGAGCAGTACTTC. The V call is TRBV9, the J call TRBJ2-7; 9 nucleotides agree with TRBD2. Trimming took 0 bases from V and 3 from J; bases not matched to a gene: 4. Germline CDR1 SGDLS, CDR2 YYNGEE. There are 15 residues in the CDR3.